This T cell receptor beta chain was sequenced for a study of STAT5B mutations in CD4+ large granular lymphocyte leukemia. Whole-study findings and limits: Without putative leukemic clones, patient CD4-sorted repertoires remained more clonal than healthy CD4+ repertoires. Without HLA matching, higher CD4+ than CD8+ T-LGLL clonality could reflect small sample size. Compared with healthy controls (2/35), patient top clones favored TRBV06 (8/27). Approximately 25% of private leukemic clonotypes occurred rarely in other patients' non-leukemic repertoires.

Per germline, CDR1 SGHRS and CDR2 YFSETQ. Unmatched junction bases numbered 3, after V lost 0 bases and J lost 2 bases. The CDR3 loop spans 15 amino acids. Clones were sequenced by immunoSEQ multiplex PCR, and TCRdb holds only the in-frame ones, with some missing. Among 35,000 or so clones, 69% were seen once, and the ten largest hold 2.5% to 3%. Note on this clone: Antigen specificity is unknown.

This TCR came from a human donor in good health. The chain links TRBV5-1 to TRBJ2-3, with 7 bases identical to TRBD1. Sample: CD4+ T cells from blood buffy coats. Here the CDR3 reads CASSLVGTDTDTQYF. CDR3 coding DNA: TGCGCCAGCAGCTTGGTTGGGACAGACACAGATACGCAGTATTTT.